This TCR beta chain was observed in a study of blood T cell repertoires in COVID-19. For the study at large: Resolution of symptoms, clearance, or two negative PCRs was present in recovered Cohort 3 donors.

The data were produced by immunoSEQ multiplex PCR, yet TCRdb's version contains in-frame clones alone and is incomplete. The repertoire holds fewer than 250,000 clones, with more than 75% as singletons. Cohorts were assigned according to the clinical history that participants reported. The CDR3 length is 15 residues. V trimming: 0 bases; J trimming: 5 bases; junction bases outside the gene matches: 6. In germline, CDR1 is SGHRS, CDR2 YFSETQ. The sequenced sample consisted of PBMCs or T cells enriched from blood (not recorded which). This TCR derives from a man between 25 and 39 years old in a cohort exposed to, infected with or recovered from COVID-19 (not recorded which). The rearrangement joins TRBV5-1 to TRBJ1-1, with TRBD1 matching over 8 bases. The CDR3 sequence: CASSLAQGARTEAFF. CDR3 in DNA: TGCGCCAGCAGCTTGGCGCAGGGGGCGAGGACTGAAGCTTTCTTT.